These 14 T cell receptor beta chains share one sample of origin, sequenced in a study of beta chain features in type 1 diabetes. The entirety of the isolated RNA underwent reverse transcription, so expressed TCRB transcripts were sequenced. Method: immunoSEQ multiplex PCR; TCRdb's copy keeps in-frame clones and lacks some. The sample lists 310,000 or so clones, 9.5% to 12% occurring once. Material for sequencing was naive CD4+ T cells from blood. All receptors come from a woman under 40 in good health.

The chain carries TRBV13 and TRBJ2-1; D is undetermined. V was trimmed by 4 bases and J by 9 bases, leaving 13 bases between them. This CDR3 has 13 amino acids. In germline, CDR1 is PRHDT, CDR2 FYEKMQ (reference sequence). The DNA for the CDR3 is TGTGCCAGCAGCTCCCGTCGGGTCGGTGAGCAGTTCTTC. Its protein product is CASSSRRVGEQFF.

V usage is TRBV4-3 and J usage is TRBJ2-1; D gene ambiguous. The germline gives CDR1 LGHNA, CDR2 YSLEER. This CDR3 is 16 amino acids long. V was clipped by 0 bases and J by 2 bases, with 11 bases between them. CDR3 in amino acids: CASSQDFGGPYNEQFF. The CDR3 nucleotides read TGCGCCAGCAGCCAAGATTTCGGCGGTCCCTACAATGAGCAGTTCTTC.

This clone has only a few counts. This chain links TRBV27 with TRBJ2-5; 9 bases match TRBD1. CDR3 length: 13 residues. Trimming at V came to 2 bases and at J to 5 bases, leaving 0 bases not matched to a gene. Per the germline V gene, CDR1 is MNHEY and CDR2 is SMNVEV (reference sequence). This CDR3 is CASSLDRGETQYF. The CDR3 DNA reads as TGTGCCAGCAGTTTAGACAGGGGGGAGACCCAGTACTTC.

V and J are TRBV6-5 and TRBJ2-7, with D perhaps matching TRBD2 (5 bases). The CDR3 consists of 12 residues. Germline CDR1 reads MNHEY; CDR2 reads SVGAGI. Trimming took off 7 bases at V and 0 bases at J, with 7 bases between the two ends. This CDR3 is CASNRGSYEQYF. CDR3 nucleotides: TGTGCCAGCAACCGGGGCTCCTACGAGCAGTACTTC.

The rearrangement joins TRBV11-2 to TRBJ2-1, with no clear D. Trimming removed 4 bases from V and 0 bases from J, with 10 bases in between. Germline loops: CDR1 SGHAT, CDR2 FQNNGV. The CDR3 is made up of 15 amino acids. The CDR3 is CASSSIHGSYNEQFF. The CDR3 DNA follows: TGTGCCAGCAGCTCAATCCACGGCTCCTACAATGAGCAGTTCTTC. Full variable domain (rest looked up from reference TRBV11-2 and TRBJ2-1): EAGVAQSPRYKIIEKRQSVAFWCNPISGHATLYWYQQILGQGPKLLIQFQNNGVVDDSQLPKDRFSAERLKGVDSTLKIQPAKLEDSAVYLCASSSIHGSYNEQFFGPGTRLTVL.

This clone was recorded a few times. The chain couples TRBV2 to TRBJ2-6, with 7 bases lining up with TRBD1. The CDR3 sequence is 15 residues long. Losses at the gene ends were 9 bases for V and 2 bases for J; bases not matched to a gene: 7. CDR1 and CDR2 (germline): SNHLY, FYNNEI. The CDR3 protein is CARHRGRPGANVLTF. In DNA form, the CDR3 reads TGTGCCAGACACAGGGGAAGGCCTGGGGCCAACGTCCTGACTTTC.

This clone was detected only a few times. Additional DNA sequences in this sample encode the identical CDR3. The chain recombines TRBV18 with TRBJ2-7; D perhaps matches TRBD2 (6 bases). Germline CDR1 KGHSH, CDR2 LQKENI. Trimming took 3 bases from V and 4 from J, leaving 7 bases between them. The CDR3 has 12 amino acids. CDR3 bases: TGTGCCAGCTCACCGGGGGGTTACGAGCAGTACTTC. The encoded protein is CASSPGGYEQYF.

This CDR3 reads CASRSLASYEQYF. DNA of the CDR3: TGTGCCAGCAGATCCCTAGCCTCCTACGAGCAGTACTTC. The chain combines TRBV2 with TRBJ2-7; D is possibly TRBD2 (5 bases). Trimming shortened V by 6 bases and J by 0 bases, and 9 bases separated the two germline ends. In germline, CDR1 is SNHLY, CDR2 FYNNEI. The CDR3 extends over 13 amino acids.

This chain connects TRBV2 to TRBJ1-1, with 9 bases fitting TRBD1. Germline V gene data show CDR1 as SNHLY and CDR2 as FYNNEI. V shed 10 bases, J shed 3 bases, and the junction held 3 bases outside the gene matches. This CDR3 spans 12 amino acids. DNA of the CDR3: TGTGCCACCCGGACAGGGGACACTGAAGCTTTCTTT. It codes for CATRTGDTEAFF. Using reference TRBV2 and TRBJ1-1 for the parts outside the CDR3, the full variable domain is EPEVTQTPSHQVTQMGQEVILRCVPISNHLYFYWYRQILGQKVEFLVSFYNNEISEKSEIFDDQFSVERPDGSNFTLKIRSTKLEDSAMYFCATRTGDTEAFFGQGTRLTVV.

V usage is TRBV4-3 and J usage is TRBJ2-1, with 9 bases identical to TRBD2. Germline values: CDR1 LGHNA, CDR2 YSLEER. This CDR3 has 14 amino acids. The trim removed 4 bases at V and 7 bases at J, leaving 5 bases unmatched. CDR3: CASSRREGENEQFF. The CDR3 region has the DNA TGCGCCAGCAGCCGGCGGGAGGGAGAGAATGAGCAGTTCTTC.

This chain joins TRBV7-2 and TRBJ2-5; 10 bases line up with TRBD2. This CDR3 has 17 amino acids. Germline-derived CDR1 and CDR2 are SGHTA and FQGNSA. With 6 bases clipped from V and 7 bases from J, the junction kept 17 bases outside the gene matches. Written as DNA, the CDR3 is TGTGCCAGCAGAGTGACACGGACTAGCGGACTGGAGGCGACCCAGTACTTC. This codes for CASRVTRTSGLEATQYF.

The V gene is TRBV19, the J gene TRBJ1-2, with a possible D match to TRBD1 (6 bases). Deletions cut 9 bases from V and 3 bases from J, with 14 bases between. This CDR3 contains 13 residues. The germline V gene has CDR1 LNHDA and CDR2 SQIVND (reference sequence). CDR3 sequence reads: CASRTQGYYGYTF. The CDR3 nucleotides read TGTGCCAGCCGGACCCAGGGGTACTATGGCTACACCTTC. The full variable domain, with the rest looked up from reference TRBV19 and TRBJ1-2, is DGGITQSPKYLFRKEGQNVTLSCEQNLNHDAMYWYRQDPGQGLRLIYYSQIVNDFQKGDIAEGYSVSREKKESFPLTVTSAQKNPTAFYLCASRTQGYYGYTFGSGTRLTVV.

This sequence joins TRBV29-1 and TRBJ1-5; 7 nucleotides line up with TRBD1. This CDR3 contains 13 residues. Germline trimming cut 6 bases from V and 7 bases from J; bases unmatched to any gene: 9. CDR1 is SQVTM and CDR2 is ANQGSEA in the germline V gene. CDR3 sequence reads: CSVRDRAGQPQHF. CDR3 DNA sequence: TGCAGCGTCCGTGACAGGGCCGGACAGCCCCAGCATTTT. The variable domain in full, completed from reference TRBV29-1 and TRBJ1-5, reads SAVISQKPSRDICQRGTSLTIQCQVDSQVTMMFWYRQQPGQSLTLIATANQGSEATYESGFVIDKFPISRPNLTFSTLTVSNMSPEDSSIYLCSVRDRAGQPQHFGDGTRLSIL.

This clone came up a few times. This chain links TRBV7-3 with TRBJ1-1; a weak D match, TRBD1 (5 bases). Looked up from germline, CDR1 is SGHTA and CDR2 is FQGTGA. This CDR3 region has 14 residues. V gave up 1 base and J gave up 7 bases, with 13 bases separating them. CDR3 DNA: TGTGCCAGCAGCTTAATGGGGGGGTTGGGTGAAGCTTTCTTT. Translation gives CASSLMGGLGEAFF.